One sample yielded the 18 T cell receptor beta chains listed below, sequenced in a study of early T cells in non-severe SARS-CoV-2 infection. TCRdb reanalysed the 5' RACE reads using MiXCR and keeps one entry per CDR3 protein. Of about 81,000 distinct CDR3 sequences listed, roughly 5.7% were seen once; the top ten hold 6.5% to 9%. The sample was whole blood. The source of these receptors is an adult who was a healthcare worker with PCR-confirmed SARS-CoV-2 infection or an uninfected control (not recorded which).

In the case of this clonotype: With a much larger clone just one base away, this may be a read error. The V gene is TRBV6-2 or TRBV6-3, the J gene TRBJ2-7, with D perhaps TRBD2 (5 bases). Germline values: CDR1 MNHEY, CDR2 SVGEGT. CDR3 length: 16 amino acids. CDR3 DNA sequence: TGTGCCAGGAGTTCGGTTCGCGGGTTGGGATCCTACGAGCAGTACTTC. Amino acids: CARSSVRGLGSYEQYF.

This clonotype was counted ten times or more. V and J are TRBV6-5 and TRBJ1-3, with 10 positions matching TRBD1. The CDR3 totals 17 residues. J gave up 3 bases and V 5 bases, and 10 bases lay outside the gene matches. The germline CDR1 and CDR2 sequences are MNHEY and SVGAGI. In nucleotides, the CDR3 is TGTGCCAGCAGTACCCGACAGGGGGCGAGTTTTGGAAACACCATATATTTT. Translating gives CASSTRQGASFGNTIYF.

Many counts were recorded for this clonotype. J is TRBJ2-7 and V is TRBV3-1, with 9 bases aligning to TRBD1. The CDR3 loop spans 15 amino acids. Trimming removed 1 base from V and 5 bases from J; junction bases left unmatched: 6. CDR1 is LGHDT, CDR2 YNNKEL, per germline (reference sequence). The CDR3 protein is CASSQAGTGFHEQYF. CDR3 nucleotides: TGTGCCAGCAGCCAAGCCGGGACAGGGTTTCACGAGCAGTACTTC.

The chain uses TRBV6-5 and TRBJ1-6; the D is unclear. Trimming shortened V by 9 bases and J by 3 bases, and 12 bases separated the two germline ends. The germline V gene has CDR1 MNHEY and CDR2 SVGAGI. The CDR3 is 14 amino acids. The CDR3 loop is CASRVPFYNSPLHF. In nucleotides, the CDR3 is TGTGCCAGTAGAGTCCCCTTCTATAATTCACCCCTCCACTTT.

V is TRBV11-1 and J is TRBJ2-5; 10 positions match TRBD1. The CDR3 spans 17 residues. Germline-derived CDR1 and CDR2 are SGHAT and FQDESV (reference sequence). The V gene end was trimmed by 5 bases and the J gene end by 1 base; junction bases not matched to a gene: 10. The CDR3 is CASSLRDRGEFQETQYF. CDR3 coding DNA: TGTGCCAGCAGCCTAAGGGACAGGGGTGAATTCCAAGAGACCCAGTACTTC.

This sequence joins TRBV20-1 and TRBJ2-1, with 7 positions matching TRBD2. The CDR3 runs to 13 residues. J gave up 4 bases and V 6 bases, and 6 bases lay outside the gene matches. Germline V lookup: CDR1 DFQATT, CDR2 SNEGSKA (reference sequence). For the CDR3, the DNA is TGCAGTGCCGGGAGGTTAACATACAATGAGCAGTTCTTC. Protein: CSAGRLTYNEQFF.

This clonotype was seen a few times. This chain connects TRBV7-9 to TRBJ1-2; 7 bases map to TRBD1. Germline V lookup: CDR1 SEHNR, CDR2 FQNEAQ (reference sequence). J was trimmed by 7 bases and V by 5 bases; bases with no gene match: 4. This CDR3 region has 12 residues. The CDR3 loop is CASSTDRVGYTF. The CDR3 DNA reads TGTGCCAGCAGCACAGACAGGGTTGGCTACACCTTC.

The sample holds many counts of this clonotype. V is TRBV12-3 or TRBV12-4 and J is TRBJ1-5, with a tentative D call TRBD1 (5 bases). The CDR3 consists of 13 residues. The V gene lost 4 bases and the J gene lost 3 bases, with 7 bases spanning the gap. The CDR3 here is CASSSRDNQPQHF. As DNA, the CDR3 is TGTGCCAGCAGTTCCAGGGACAATCAGCCCCAGCATTTT.

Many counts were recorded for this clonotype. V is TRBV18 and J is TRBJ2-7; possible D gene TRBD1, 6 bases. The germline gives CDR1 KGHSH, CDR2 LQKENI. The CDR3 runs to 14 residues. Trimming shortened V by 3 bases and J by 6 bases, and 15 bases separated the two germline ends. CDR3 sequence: CASSPQAQGSEQYF. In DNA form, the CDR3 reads TGTGCCAGCTCACCTCAGGCCCAGGGGAGCGAGCAGTACTTC.

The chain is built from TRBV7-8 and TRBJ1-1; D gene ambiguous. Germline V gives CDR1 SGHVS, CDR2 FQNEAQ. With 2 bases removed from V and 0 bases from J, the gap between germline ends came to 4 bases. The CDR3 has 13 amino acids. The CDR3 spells CASSLMVNTEAFF. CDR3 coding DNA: TGTGCCAGCAGCTTAATGGTGAACACTGAAGCTTTCTTT. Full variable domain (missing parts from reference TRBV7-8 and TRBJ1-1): GAGVSQSPRYKVAKRGQDVALRCDPISGHVSLFWYQQALGQGPEFLTYFQNEAQLDKSGLPSDRFFAERPEGSVSTLKIQRTQQEDSAVYLCASSLMVNTEAFFGQGTRLTVV.

CDR3 sequence (DNA): TGCAGTGCCACCTATAGCAATCAGCCCCAGCATTTT. Amino acids: CSATYSNQPQHF. The chain links TRBV20-1 to TRBJ1-5, with D unresolved. This CDR3 has 12 residues. The V gene's germline CDR1 is DFQATT and CDR2 SNEGSKA (reference sequence). V lost 6 bases, J lost 0 bases, and 6 bases lay in between.

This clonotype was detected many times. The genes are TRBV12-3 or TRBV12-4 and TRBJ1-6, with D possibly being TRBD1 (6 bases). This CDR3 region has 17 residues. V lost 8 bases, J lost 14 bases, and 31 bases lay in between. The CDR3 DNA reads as TGTGCCAGCGCCCCGGGCAAGGGGGGTAGGAGTAATGGGGCCCTCCACTTT. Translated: CASAPGKGGRSNGALHF.

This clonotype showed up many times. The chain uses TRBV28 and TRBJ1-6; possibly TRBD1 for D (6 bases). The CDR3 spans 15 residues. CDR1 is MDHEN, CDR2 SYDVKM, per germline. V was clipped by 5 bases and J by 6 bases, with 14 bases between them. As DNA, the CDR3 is TGTGCCAGCAGTGGACTAACAGGGATTAATTCACCCCTCCACTTT. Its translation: CASSGLTGINSPLHF.

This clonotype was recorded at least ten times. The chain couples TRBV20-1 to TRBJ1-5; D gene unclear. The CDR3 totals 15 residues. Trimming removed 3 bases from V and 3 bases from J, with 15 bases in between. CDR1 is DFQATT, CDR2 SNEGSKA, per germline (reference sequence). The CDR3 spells CSARGGSSNNQPQHF. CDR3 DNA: TGCAGTGCTAGGGGAGGGTCCAGCAACAATCAGCCCCAGCATTTT.

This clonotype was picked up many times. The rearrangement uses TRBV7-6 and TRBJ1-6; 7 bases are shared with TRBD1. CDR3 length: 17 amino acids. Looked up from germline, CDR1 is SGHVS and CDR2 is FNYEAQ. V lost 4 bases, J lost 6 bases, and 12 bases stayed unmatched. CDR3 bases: TGTGCCAGCAGCTCCAGCCGAGGGGGCTTCCGTAATTCACCCCTCCACTTT. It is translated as CASSSSRGGFRNSPLHF.

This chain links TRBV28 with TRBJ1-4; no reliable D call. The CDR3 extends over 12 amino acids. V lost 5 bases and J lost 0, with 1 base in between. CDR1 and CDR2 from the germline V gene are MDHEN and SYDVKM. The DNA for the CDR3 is TGTGCCAGCAGTACAACTAATGAAAAACTGTTTTTT. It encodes CASSTTNEKLFF.

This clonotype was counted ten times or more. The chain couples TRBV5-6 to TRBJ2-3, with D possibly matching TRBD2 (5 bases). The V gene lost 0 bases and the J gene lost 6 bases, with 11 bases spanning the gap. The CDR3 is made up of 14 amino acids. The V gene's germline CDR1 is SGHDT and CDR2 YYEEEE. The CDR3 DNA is TGTGCCAGCAGCTTGGCCGGGATATGGGATACGCAGTATTTT. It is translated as CASSLAGIWDTQYF.

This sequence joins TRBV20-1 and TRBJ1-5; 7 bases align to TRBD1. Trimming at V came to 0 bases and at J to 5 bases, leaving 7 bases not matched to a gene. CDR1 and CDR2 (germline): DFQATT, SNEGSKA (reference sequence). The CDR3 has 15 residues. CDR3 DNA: TGCAGTGCTAGAGACCCCAGGGGGAACTATCAGCCCCAGCATTTT. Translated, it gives CSARDPRGNYQPQHF.